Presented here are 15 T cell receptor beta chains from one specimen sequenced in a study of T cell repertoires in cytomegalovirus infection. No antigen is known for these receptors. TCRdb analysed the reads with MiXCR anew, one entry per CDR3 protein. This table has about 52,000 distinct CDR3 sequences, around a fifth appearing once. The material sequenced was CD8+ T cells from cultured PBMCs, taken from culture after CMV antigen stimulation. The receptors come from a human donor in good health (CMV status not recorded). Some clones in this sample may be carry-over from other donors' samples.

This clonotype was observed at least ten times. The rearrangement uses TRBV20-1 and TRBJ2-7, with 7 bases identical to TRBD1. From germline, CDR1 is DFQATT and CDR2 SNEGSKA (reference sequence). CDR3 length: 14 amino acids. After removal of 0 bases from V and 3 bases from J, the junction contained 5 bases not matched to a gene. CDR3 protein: CSAREGDRDYEQYF. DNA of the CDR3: TGCAGTGCTAGAGAGGGTGACAGGGACTACGAGCAGTACTTC.

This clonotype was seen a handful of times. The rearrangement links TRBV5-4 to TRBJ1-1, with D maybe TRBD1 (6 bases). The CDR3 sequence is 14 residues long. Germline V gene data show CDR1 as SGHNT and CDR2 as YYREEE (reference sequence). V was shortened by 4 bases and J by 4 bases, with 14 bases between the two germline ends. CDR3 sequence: CASSSRGDGTEAFF. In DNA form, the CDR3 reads TGTGCCAGCAGCAGCAGGGGCGATGGCACTGAAGCTTTCTTT.

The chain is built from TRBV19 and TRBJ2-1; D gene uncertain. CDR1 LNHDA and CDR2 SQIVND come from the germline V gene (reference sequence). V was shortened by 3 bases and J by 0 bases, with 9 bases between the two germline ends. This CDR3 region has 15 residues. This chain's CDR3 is CASSMRMSSYNEQFF. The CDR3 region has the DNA TGTGCCAGTAGTATGCGCATGAGCTCCTACAATGAGCAGTTCTTC.

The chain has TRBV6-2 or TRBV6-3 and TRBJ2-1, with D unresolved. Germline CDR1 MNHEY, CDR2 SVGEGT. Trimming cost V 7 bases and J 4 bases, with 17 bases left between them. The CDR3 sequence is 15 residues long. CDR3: CASTPLEALYNEQFF. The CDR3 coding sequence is TGTGCCAGCACTCCCCTAGAGGCCCTTTACAATGAGCAGTTCTTC.

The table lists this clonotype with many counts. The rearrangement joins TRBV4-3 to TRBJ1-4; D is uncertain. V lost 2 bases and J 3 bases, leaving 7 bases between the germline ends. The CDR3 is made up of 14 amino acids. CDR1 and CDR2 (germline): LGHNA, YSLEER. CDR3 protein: CASSQRVSNEKLFF. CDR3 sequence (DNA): TGCGCCAGCAGCCAACGGGTATCTAATGAAAAACTGTTTTTT.

CDR3 bases: TGTGCCAGCAGTCCGACAGGCTCCTACGAGCAGTACTTC. Protein product: CASSPTGSYEQYF. The rearrangement uses TRBV6-1 and TRBJ2-7; D might be TRBD1 (6 bases). Trimming removed 5 bases at V and 0 bases at J, with 8 bases between. The germline CDR1 and CDR2 sequences are MNHNS and SASEGT. The CDR3 sequence is 13 residues long.

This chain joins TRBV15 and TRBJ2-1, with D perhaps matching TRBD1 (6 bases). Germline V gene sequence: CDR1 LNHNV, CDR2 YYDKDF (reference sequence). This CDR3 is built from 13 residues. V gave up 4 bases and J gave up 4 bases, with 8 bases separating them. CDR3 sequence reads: CATSIDRYNEQFF. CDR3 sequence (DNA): TGTGCCACCAGCATAGACAGGTACAATGAGCAGTTCTTC.

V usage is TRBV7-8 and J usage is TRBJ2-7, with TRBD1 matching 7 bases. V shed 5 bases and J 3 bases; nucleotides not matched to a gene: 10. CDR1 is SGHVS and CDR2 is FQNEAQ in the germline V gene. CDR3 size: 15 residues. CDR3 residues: CASSPPGQRLYEQYF. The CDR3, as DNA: TGTGCCAGCAGCCCCCCGGGACAGAGACTCTACGAGCAGTACTTC.

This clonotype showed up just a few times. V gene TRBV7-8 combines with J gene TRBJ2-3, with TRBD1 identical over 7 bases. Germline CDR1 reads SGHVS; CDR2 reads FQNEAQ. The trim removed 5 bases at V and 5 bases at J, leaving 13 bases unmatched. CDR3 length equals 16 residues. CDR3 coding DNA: TGTGCCAGCAGCACTCAGACAGGGATGAGAAGAGATACGCAGTATTTT. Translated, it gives CASSTQTGMRRDTQYF.

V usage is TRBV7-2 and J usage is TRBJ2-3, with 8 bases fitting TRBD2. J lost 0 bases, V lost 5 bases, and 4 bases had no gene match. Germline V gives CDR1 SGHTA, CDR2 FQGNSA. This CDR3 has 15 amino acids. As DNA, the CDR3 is TGTGCCAGCAGCCCGGCGGGGGGTAGCACAGATACGCAGTATTTT. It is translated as CASSPAGGSTDTQYF.

The CDR3 spells CASSLVSGSSYEQYF. In DNA form, the CDR3 reads TGTGCCAGCAGCTTAGTGTCAGGGAGCTCCTACGAGCAGTACTTC. The J gene is TRBJ2-7, the V gene TRBV7-9; D may correspond to TRBD1 or TRBD2 (5 bases each). V lost 1 base to trimming and J lost 0 bases, with 10 bases between them. The CDR3 is 15 amino acids. CDR1 and CDR2 from the germline V gene are SEHNR and FQNEAQ (reference sequence). Variable domain in full (rest from reference TRBV7-9 and TRBJ2-7): DTGVSQNPRHKITKRGQNVTFRCDPISEHNRLYWYRQTLGQGPEFLTYFQNEAQLEKSRLLSDRFSAERPKGSFSTLEIQRTEQGDSAMYLCASSLVSGSSYEQYFGPGTRLTVT.

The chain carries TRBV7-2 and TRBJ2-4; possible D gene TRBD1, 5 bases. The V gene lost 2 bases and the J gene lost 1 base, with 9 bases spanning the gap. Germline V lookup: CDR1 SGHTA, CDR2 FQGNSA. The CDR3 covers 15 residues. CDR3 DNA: TGTGCCAGCAGCTTACTGGGGCCGGCCAAAAACATTCAGTACTTC. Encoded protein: CASSLLGPAKNIQYF.

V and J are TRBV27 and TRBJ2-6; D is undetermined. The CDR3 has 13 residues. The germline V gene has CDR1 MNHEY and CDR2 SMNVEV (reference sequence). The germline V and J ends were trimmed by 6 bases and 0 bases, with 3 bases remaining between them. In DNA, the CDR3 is TGTGCCAGCAGCCCCTCTGGGGCCAACGTCCTGACTTTC. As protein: CASSPSGANVLTF.

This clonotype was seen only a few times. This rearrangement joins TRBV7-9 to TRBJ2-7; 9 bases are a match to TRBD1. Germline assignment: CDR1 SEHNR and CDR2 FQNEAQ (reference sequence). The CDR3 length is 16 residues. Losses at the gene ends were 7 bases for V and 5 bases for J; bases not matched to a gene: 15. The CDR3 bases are TGTGCCAGCACCGATAGGTCCGGGACAGGGAACCACGAGCAGTACTTC. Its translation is CASTDRSGTGNHEQYF.

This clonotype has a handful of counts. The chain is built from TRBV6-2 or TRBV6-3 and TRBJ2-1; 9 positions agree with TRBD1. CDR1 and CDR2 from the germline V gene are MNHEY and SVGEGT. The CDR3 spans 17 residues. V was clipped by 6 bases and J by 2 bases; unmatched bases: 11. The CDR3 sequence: CASSYEDRGKTYNEQFF. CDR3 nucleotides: TGTGCCAGCAGCTATGAAGACAGGGGGAAAACCTACAATGAGCAGTTCTTC.